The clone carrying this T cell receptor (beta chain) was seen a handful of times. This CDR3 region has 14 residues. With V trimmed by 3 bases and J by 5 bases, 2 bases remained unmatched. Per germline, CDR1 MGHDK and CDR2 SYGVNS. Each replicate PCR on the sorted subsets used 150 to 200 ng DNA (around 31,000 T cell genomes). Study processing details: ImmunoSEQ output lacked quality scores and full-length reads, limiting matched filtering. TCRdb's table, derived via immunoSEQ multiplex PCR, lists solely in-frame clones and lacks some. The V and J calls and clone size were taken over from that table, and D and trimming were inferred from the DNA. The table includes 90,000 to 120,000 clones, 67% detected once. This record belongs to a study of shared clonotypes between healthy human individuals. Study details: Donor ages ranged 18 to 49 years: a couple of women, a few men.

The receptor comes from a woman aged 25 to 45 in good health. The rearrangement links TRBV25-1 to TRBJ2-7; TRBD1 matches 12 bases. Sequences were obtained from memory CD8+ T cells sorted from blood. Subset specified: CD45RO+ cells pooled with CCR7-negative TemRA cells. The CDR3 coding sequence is TGTGCCAGCAGTGATGGGACAGGGGGCAACGAGCAGTACTTC. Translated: CASSDGTGGNEQYF.